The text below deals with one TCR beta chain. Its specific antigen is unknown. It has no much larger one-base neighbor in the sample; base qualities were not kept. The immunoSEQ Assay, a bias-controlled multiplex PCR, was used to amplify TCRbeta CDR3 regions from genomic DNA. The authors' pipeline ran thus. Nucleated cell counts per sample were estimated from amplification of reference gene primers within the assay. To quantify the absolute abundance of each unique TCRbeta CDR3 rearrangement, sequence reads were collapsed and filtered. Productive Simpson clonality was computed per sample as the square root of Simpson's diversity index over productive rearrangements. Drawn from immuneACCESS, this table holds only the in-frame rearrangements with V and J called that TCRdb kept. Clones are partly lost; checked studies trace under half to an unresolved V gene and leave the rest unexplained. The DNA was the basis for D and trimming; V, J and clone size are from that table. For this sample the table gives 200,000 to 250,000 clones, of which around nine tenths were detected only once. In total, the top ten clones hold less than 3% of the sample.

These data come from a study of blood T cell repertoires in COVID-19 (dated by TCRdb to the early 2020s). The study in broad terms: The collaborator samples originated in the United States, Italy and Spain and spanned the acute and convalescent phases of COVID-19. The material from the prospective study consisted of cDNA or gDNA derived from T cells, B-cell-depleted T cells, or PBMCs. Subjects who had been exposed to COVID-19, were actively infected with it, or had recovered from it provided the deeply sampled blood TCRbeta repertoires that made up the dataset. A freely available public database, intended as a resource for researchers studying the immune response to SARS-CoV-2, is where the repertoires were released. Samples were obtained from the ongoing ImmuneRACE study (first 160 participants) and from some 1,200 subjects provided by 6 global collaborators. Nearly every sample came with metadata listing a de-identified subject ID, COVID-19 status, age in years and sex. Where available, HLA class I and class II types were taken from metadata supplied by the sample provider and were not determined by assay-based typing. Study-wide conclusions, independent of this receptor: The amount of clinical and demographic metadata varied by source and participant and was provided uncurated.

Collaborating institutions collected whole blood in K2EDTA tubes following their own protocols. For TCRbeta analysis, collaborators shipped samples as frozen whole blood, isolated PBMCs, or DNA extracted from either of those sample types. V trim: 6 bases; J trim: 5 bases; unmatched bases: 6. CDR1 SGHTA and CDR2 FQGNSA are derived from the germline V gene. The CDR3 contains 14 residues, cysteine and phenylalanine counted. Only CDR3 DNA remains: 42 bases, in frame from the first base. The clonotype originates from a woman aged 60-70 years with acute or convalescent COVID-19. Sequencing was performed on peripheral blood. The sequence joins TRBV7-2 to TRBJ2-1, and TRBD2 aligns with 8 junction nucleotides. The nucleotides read TGTGCCAGCAGTTTAACACTAGCGGACAATGAGCAGTTCTTC. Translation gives CASSLTLADNEQFF.